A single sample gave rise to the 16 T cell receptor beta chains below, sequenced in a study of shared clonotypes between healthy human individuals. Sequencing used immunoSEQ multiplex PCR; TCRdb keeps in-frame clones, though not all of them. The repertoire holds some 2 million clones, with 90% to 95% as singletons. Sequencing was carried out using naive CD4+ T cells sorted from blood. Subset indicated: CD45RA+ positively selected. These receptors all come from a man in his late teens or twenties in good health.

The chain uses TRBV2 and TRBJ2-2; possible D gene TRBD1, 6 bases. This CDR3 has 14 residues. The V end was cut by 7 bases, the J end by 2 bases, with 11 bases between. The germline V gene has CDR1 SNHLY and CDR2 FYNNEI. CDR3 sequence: CASKTDRNTGELFF. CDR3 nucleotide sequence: TGTGCCAGCAAAACGGACAGAAACACCGGGGAGCTGTTTTTT.

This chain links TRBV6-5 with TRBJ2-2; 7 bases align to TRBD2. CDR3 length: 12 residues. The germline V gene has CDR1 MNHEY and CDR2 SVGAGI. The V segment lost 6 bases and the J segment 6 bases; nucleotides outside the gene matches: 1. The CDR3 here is CASRGGAGELFF. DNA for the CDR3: TGTGCCAGCAGGGGAGGGGCCGGGGAGCTGTTTTTT.

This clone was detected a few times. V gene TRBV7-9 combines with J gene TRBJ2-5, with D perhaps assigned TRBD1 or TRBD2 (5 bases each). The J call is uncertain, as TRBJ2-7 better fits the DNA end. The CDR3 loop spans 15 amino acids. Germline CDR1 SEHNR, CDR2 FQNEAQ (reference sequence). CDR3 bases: TGTGCCAGCGCATATTGGGGACGAGGGACCTACGAGCAGTACTTC. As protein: CASAYWGRGTYEQYF.

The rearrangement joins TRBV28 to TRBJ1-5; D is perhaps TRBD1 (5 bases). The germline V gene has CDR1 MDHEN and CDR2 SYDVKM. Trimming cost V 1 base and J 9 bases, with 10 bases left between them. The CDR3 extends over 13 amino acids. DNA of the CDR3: TGTGCCAGCAGTTTATTAGGGGAGGGGCCCCAGCATTTT. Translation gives CASSLLGEGPQHF.

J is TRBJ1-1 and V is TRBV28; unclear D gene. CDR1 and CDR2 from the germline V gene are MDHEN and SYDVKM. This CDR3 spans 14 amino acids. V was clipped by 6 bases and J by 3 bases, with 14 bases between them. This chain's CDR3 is CASSSFVGYTEAFF. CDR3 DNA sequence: TGTGCCAGCAGCTCCTTTGTGGGGTACACTGAAGCTTTCTTT.

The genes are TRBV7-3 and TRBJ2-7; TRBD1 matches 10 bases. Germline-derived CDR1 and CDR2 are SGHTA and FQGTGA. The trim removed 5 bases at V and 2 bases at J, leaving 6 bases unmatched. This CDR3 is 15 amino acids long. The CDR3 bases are TGTGCCAGCAGCCTAGACAGGGGGCCCACCTACGAGCAGTACTTC. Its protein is CASSLDRGPTYEQYF. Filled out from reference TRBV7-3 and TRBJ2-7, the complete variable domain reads GAGVSQTPSNKVTEKGKYVELRCDPISGHTALYWYRQSLGQGPEFLIYFQGTGAADDSGLPNDRFFAVRPEGSVSTLKIQRTERGDSAVYLCASSLDRGPTYEQYFGPGTRLTVT.

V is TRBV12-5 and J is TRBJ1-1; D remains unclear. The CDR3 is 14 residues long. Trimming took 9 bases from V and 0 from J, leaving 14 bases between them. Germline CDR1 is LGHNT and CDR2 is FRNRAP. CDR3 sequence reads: CASRPTWLNTEAFF. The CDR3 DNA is TGTGCTAGCCGCCCCACCTGGTTGAACACTGAAGCTTTCTTT.

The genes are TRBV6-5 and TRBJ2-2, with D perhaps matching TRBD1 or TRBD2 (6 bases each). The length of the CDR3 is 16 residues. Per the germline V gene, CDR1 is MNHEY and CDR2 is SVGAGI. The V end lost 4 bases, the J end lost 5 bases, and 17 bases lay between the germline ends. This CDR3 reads CASSSGLAGTTGELFF. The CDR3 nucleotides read TGTGCCAGCAGTTCAGGACTCGCGGGGACAACCGGGGAGCTGTTTTTT.

The CDR3 protein is CASSPEGSSGNTIYF. CDR3 nucleotide sequence: TGTGCCAGCAGCCCTGAGGGGAGCTCTGGAAACACCATATATTTT. This sequence joins TRBV6-5 and TRBJ1-3, with D possibly being TRBD1 (5 bases). The CDR3 loop spans 15 amino acids. Trimming shortened V by 6 bases and J by 0 bases, and 12 bases separated the two germline ends. The germline V gene encodes CDR1 MNHEY and CDR2 SVGAGI.

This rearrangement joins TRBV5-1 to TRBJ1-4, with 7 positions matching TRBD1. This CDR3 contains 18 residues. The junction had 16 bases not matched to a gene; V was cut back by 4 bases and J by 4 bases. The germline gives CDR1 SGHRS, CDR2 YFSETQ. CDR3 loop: CASSEGVFPGTVNEKLFF. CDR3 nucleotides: TGCGCCAGCAGCGAGGGGGTGTTCCCCGGGACAGTTAATGAAAAACTGTTTTTT. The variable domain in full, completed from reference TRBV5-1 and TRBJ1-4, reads KAGVTQTPRYLIKTRGQQVTLSCSPISGHRSVSWYQQTPGQGLQFLFEYFSETQRNKGNFPGRFSGRQFSNSRSEMNVSTLELGDSALYLCASSEGVFPGTVNEKLFFGSGTQLSVL.

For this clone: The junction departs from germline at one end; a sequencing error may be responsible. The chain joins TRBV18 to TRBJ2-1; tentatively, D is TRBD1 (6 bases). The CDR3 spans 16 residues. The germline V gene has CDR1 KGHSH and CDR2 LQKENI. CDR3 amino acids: CASSPLGAGSYNEQFF. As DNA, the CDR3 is TGTGCCAGCTCCCCACTGGGGGCCGGGTCCTACAATGAGCAGTTCTTC.

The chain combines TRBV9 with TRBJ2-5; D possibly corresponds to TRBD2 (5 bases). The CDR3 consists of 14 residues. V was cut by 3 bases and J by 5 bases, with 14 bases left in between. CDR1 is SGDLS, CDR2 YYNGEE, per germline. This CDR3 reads CASSETVRGETQYF. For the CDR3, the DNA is TGTGCCAGCAGCGAGACGGTTAGAGGGGAGACCCAGTACTTC.

The DNA for the CDR3 is TGTGCCAGCAGCTTAGGGGGGAATAATGAAAAACTGTTTTTT. Its translation: CASSLGGNNEKLFF. The rearrangement uses TRBV11-2 and TRBJ1-4, with D perhaps matching TRBD1 (5 bases). Germline V gives CDR1 SGHAT, CDR2 FQNNGV. The CDR3 consists of 14 residues. Trimming shortened V by 1 base and J by 4 bases, and 7 bases separated the two germline ends.

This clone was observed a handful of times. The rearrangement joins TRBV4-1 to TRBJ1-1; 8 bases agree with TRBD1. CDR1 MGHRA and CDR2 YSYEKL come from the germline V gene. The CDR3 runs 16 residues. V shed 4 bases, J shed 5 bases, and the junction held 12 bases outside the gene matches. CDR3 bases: TGCGCCAGCAGCCCAACCCACGGGACAGGAGGAACTGAAGCTTTCTTT. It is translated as CASSPTHGTGGTEAFF.

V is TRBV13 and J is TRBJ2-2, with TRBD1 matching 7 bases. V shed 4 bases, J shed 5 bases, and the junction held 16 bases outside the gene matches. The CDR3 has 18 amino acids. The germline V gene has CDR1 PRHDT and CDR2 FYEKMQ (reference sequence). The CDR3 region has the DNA TGTGCCAGCAGCTCCCGGGACAGCGGATTCGATGGGACCGGGGAGCTGTTTTTT. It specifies CASSSRDSGFDGTGELFF. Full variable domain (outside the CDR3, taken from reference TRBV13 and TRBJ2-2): AAGVIQSPRHLIKEKRETATLKCYPIPRHDTVYWYQQGPGQDPQFLISFYEKMQSDKGSIPDRFSAQQFSDYHSELNMSSLELGDSALYFCASSSRDSGFDGTGELFFGEGSRLTVL.

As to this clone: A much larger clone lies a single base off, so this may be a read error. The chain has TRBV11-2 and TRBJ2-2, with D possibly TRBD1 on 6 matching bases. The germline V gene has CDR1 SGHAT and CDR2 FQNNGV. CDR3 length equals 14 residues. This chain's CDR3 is CASRRTENTGELFF. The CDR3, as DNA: TGTGCCAGCAGGCGGACAGAGAACACCGGGGAACTGTTTTTT.